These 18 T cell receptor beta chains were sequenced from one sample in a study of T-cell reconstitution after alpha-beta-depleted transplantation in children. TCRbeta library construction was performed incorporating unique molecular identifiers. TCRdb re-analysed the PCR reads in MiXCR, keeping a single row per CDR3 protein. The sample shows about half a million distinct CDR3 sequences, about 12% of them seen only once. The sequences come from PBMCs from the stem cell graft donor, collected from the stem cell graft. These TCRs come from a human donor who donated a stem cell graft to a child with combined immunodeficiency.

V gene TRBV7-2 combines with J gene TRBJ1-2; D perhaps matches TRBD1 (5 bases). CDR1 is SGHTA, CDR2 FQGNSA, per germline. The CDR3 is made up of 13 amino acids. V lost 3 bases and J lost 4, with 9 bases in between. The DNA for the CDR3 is TGTGCCAGCAGCTTCCCGACAGTCTATGGCTACACCTTC. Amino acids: CASSFPTVYGYTF.

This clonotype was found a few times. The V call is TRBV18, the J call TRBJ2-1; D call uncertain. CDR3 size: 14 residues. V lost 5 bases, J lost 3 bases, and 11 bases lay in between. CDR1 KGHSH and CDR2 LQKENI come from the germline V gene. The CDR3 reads CASSSSASYNEQFF. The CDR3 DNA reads TGTGCCAGCTCATCTAGTGCAAGCTACAATGAGCAGTTCTTC.

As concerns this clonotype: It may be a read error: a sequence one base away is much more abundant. This CDR3 is CSVSCNYNEQFF. The DNA of the CDR3 is TGCAGCGTCTCGTGTAACTACAATGAGCAGTTCTTC. The chain has TRBV29-1 and TRBJ2-1; no clear D. The CDR3 consists of 12 residues. The germline gives CDR1 SQVTM, CDR2 ANQGSEA. The V end was cut by 6 bases, the J end by 3 bases, with 9 bases between.

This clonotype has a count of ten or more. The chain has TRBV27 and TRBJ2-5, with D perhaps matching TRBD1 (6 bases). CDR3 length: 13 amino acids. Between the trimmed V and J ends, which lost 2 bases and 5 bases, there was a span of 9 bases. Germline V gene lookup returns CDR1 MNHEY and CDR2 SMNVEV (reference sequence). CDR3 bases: TGTGCCAGCAGTTTAGGGGGCGGGGAGACCCAGTACTTC. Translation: CASSLGGGETQYF.

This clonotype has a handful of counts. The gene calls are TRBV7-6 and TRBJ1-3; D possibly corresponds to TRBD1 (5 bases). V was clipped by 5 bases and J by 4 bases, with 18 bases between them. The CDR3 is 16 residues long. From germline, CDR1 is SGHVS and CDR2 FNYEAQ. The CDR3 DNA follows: TGTGCCAGCAGCCTAAAATCAGGGTTTCTGGGAAACACCATATATTTT. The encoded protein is CASSLKSGFLGNTIYF.

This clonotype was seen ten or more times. For the CDR3, the DNA is TGTGCCAGATCCAGCGGGGGGCCGTCTAGCACAGATACGCAGTATTTT. This codes for CARSSGGPSSTDTQYF. The chain couples TRBV7-2 to TRBJ2-3, with TRBD2 identical over 9 bases. Germline loops: CDR1 SGHTA, CDR2 FQGNSA. The trim removed 9 bases at V and 0 bases at J, leaving 10 bases unmatched. This CDR3 region has 16 residues.

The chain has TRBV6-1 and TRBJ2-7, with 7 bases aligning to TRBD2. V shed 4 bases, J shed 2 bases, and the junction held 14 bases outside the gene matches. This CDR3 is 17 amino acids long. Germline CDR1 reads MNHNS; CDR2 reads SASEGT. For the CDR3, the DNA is TGTGCCAGCAGTGGTCAGAGACTAGCCATTAATCCCTACGAGCAGTACTTC. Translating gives CASSGQRLAINPYEQYF.

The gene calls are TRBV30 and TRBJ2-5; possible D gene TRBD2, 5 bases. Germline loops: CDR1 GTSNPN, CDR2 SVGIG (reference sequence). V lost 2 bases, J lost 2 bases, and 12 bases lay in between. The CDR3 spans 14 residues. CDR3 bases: TGTGCCTGGAGTCTAGGAGGCGGACAAGAGACCCAGTACTTC. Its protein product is CAWSLGGGQETQYF.

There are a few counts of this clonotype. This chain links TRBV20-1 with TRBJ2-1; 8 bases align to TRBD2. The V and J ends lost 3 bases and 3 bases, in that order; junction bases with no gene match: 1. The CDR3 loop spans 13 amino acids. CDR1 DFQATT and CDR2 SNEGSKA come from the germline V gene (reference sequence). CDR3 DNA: TGCAGTGCTAGCGGGGGGGACTACAATGAGCAGTTCTTC. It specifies CSASGGDYNEQFF.

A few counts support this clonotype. CDR3 DNA sequence: TGTGCCAGCAGCGTTATCGACACCTCTGGGGCCAACGTCCTGACTTTC. Translated, it gives CASSVIDTSGANVLTF. This rearrangement joins TRBV12-3 or TRBV12-4 to TRBJ2-6; no definite D call. Trimming left V 6 bases short and J 0 bases short, with 12 bases between. The CDR3 consists of 16 residues.

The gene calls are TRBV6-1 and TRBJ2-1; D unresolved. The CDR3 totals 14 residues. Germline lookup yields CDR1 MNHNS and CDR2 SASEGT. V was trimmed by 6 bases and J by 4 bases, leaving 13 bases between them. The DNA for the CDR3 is TGTGCCAGCAGACTATCGGCAGGATACAATGAGCAGTTCTTC. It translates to CASRLSAGYNEQFF.

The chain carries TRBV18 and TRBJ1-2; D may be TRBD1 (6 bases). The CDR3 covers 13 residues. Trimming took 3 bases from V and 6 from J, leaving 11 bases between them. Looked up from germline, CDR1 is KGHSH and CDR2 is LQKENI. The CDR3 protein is CASSPLEGDGYTF. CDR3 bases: TGTGCCAGCTCACCCCTGGAGGGGGATGGCTACACCTTC. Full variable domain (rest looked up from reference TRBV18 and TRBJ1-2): NAGVMQNPRHLVRRRGQEARLRCSPMKGHSHVYWYRQLPEEGLKFMVYLQKENIIDESGMPKERFSAEFPKEGPSILRIQQVVRGDSAAYFCASSPLEGDGYTFGSGTRLTVV.

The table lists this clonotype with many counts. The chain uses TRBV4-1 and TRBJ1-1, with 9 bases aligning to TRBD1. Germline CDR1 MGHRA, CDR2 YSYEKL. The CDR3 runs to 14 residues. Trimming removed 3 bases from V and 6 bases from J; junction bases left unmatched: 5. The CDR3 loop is CASSQPGQGPEAFF. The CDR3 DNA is TGCGCCAGCAGCCAGCCCGGACAGGGGCCTGAAGCTTTCTTT.

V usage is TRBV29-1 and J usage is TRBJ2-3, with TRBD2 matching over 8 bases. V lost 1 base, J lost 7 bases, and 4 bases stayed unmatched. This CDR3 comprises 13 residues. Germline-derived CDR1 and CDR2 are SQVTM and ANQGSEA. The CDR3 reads CSVEGLAGNTQYF. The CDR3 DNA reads TGCAGCGTTGAAGGCCTAGCGGGCAATACGCAGTATTTT.

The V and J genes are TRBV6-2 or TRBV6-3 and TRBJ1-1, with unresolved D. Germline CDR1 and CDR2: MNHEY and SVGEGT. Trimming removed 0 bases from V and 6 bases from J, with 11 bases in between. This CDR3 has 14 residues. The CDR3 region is CASSYSDAGAEAFF. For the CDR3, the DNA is TGTGCCAGCAGTTACTCCGACGCCGGAGCTGAAGCTTTCTTT.

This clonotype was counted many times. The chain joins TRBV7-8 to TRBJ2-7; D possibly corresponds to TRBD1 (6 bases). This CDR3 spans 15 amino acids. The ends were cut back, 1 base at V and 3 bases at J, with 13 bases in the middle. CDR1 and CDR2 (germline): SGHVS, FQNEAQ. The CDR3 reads CASSLGIYRDYEQYF. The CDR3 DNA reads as TGTGCCAGCAGCTTAGGCATCTACAGGGACTACGAGCAGTACTTC. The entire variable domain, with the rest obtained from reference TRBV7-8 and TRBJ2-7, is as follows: GAGVSQSPRYKVAKRGQDVALRCDPISGHVSLFWYQQALGQGPEFLTYFQNEAQLDKSGLPSDRFFAERPEGSVSTLKIQRTQQEDSAVYLCASSLGIYRDYEQYFGPGTRLTVT.

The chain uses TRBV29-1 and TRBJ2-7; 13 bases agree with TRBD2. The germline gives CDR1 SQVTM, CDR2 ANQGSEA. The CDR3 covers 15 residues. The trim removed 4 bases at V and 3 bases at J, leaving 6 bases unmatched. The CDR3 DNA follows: TGCAGCGTTGCTGGGACTAGCGGGGCCAACTACGAGCAGTACTTC. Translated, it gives CSVAGTSGANYEQYF.

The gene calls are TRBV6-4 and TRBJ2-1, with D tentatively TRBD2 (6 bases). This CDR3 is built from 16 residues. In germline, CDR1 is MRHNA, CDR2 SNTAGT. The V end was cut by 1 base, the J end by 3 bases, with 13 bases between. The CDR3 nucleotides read TGTGCCAGCAGTGACTGTGGTTCGGGGGTCTACAATGAGCAGTTCTTC. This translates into CASSDCGSGVYNEQFF.